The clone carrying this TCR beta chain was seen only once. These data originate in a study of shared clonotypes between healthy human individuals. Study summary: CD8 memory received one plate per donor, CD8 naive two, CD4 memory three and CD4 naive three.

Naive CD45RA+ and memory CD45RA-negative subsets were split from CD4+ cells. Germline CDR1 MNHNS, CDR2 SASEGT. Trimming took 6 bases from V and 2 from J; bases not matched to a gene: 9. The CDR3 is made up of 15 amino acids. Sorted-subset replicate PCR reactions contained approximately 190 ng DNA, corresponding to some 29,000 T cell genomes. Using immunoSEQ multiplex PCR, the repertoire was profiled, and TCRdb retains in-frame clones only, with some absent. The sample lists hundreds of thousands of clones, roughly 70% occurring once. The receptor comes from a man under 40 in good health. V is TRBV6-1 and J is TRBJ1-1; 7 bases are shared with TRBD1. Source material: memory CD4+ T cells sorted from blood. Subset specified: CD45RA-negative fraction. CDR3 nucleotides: TGTGCCAGCAGGGGGACAGTACTATCAAACACTGAAGCTTTCTTT. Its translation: CASRGTVLSNTEAFF.